This TCR beta chain was captured in a study of cytomegalovirus exposure and HLA in healthy donors. The PCR was carried out with 60 Vbeta primers and 13 Jbeta primers. TCRdb's copy holds only in-frame clones and misses some; the assay was immunoSEQ multiplex PCR. This table holds 64,000 or so clones, 55% to 80% found once. V lost 1 base and J 1 base, leaving 13 bases between the germline ends. This CDR3 spans 16 amino acids. The germline gives CDR1 MNHEY, CDR2 SVGAGI. What was sequenced was PBMCs. The sequence was obtained from a middle-aged man in good health and CMV-seropositive. The chain joins TRBV6-5 to TRBJ1-1; D uncertain. The CDR3 reads CASSYLLTIKNTEAFF. CDR3 in DNA: TGTGCCAGCAGTTACTTGCTGACAATCAAGAACACTGAAGCTTTCTTT.